The 18 T cell receptor beta chains below all came from one sample that was sequenced in a study of blood T cells in healthy people across ages. It was with a sample-barcoded 5' primer and a J-beta primer mix that a second PCR of about 7 to 12 cycles was run. MiXCR was run by TCRdb on the 5' RACE reads, yielding one entry per CDR3 protein. The table lists roughly 1.4 million distinct CDR3 sequences, almost 60% of them singletons, with over 5.5% in the top ten. Sequenced material: blood. These receptors all stem from a young man in good health.

This sequence joins TRBV5-1 and TRBJ2-7; TRBD1 aligns across 8 bases. CDR1 is SGHRS, CDR2 YFSETQ, per germline. V gave up 4 bases and J gave up 7 bases; unmatched junction bases: 10. The CDR3 runs 14 residues. DNA for the CDR3: TGCGCCAGCAGCCCTTACGGACAGGGTGGAGAGCAGTACTTC. Protein sequence: CASSPYGQGGEQYF.

The rearrangement links TRBV2 to TRBJ1-6; the D gene is possibly TRBD1 (5 bases). V lost 5 bases, J lost 6 bases, and 17 bases lay in between. CDR3 length: 16 residues. Germline-derived CDR1 and CDR2 are SNHLY and FYNNEI. The DNA for the CDR3 is TGTGCCAGCAGTCCACGGTCAGGGAGGGGTAATTCACCCCTCCACTTT. It specifies CASSPRSGRGNSPLHF.

The rearrangement links TRBV20-1 to TRBJ2-7, with TRBD2 matching over 7 bases. V trimming: 0 bases; J trimming: 3 bases; junction bases outside the gene matches: 8. Per the germline V gene, CDR1 is DFQATT and CDR2 is SNEGSKA (reference sequence). This CDR3 is built from 15 residues. This chain's CDR3 is CSARDLERGNYEQYF. The DNA of the CDR3 is TGCAGTGCTAGAGATCTCGAGCGGGGCAACTACGAGCAGTACTTC.

As to this clonotype: At one end the junction does not follow the germline gene, possibly because of a read error. This chain connects TRBV6-1 to TRBJ2-5; D could derive from TRBD1 or TRBD2 (5 bases each). Germline V gene sequence: CDR1 MNHNS, CDR2 SASEGT. This CDR3 is built from 14 residues. CDR3 sequence reads: CATSDWGTGKTQYF. The CDR3 DNA follows: TGTGCCACCAGTGACTGGGGGACCGGAAAGACCCAGTACTTC.

This clonotype has just a few counts. This chain links TRBV7-2 with TRBJ1-2; D gene uncertain. V was cut by 4 bases and J by 4 bases, with 19 bases left in between. Germline CDR1 SGHTA, CDR2 FQGNSA. The CDR3 totals 16 residues. In DNA form, the CDR3 reads TGTGCCAGCAGCTCCTCGGCGGCCCGTTTTACCTATGGCTACACCTTC. Translated, it gives CASSSSAARFTYGYTF.

This chain links TRBV20-1 with TRBJ2-1; TRBD2 matches at 9 bases. The CDR3 spans 16 residues. Germline assignment: CDR1 DFQATT and CDR2 SNEGSKA (reference sequence). J was trimmed by 4 bases and V by 6 bases; bases with no gene match: 13. The DNA for the CDR3 is TGCAGTGCCAATGTTCGACTAGCGGCCACGTACAATGAGCAGTTCTTC. Residues: CSANVRLAATYNEQFF.

The rearrangement joins TRBV30 to TRBJ2-5; D gene uncertain. The CDR3 consists of 12 residues. V was cut by 2 bases and J by 4 bases, with 8 bases left in between. Germline V gives CDR1 GTSNPN, CDR2 SVGIG (reference sequence). As DNA, the CDR3 is TGTGCCTGGAGTAGGTTTGGAGAGACCCAGTACTTC. Protein sequence: CAWSRFGETQYF.

This clonotype was observed a single time. This chain connects TRBV4-1 to TRBJ2-1, with D hard to call. The CDR3 has 12 amino acids. V gave up 7 bases and J gave up 3 bases, with 7 bases separating them. CDR1 MGHRA and CDR2 YSYEKL come from the germline V gene. CDR3 amino acids: CASKDGYNEQFF. The CDR3 coding sequence is TGCGCCAGCAAAGACGGCTACAATGAGCAGTTCTTC.

Here the CDR3 reads CATPIQGKRGFF. The CDR3 DNA reads as TGTGCCACACCTATTCAGGGGAAAAGGGGGTTCTTC. The chain is built from TRBV24-1 and TRBJ2-1; the D gene is possibly TRBD1 (6 bases). CDR1 is KGHDR, CDR2 SFDVKD, per germline. CDR3 length: 12 residues. The V end was cut by 10 bases, the J end by 15 bases, with 21 bases between.

The chain recombines TRBV13 with TRBJ1-3; unclear D gene. V was cut by 1 base and J by 0 bases, with 10 bases left in between. This CDR3 is 16 amino acids long. CDR1 is PRHDT and CDR2 is FYEKMQ in the germline V gene (reference sequence). The CDR3 DNA is TGTGCCAGCAGCTTAGCTGAACGTAGCTCTGGAAACACCATATATTTT. Its translation: CASSLAERSSGNTIYF.

This chain uses TRBV6-6 with TRBJ2-4; maybe TRBD1 (5 bases). The V gene lost 4 bases and the J gene lost 1 base, with 14 bases spanning the gap. CDR1 and CDR2 (germline): MNHNY, SVGAGI (reference sequence). The CDR3 length is 16 residues. The CDR3 is CASSWASGLAKNIQYF. CDR3 DNA sequence: TGTGCCAGCAGTTGGGCCTCAGGGTTGGCCAAAAACATTCAGTACTTC.

This clonotype came up a few times. The DNA is omitted, as the CDR3 cannot be located on it reliably, and the CDR3 follows TCRdb's listing. The rearrangement joins TRBV28 to TRBJ1-2. Counting both end residues, the CDR3 totals 13 amino acids. Germline CDR1 is MDHEN and CDR2 is SYDVKM. The CDR3: CASTSDGEYGYTF.

The sample holds many counts of this clonotype. This CDR3 reads CAISEGDSYEQYF. The CDR3 nucleotides are TGTGCCATCAGTGAGGGGGACTCCTACGAGCAGTACTTC. The rearrangement uses TRBV10-3 and TRBJ2-7; no reliable D call. The CDR3 is 13 amino acids. CDR1 and CDR2 from the germline V gene are ENHRY and SYGVKD. V was clipped by 2 bases and J by 0 bases, with 5 bases between them.

This clonotype was observed a single time. The chain links TRBV20-1 to TRBJ2-3, with 8 bases lining up with TRBD2. The germline V gene encodes CDR1 DFQATT and CDR2 SNEGSKA (reference sequence). The CDR3 is 13 residues long. V was clipped by 5 bases and J by 7 bases; unmatched bases: 8. CDR3 DNA: TGCAGTGCTCCGGAGGGCGGGAGGTATACGCAGTATTTT. Its translation is CSAPEGGRYTQYF.

CDR3 sequence (DNA): TGTGCCAGCAGCCAAGTTGTGGACCCCGAAGAGACCCAGTACTTC. It yields the protein CASSQVVDPEETQYF. The chain recombines TRBV4-2 with TRBJ2-5; D gene ambiguous. The V gene's germline CDR1 is LGHNA and CDR2 YNFKEQ. This CDR3 is 15 amino acids long. V was cut by 1 base and J by 3 bases, with 12 bases left in between.

This rearrangement joins TRBV10-2 to TRBJ2-3, with 7 bases identical to TRBD1. The CDR3 has 16 residues. The V gene end was trimmed by 2 bases and the J gene end by 3 bases; junction bases not matched to a gene: 8. CDR1 and CDR2 from the germline V gene are WSHSY and SAAADI. CDR3: CASSEVARGPTDTQYF. As DNA, the CDR3 is TGCGCCAGCAGTGAGGTAGCGAGGGGGCCAACAGATACGCAGTATTTT.

The genes are TRBV7-9 and TRBJ2-4, with a weak D call TRBD2 (5 bases). The J call could be wrong; TRBJ2-7 is a better fit for the DNA end. Looked up from germline, CDR1 is SEHNR and CDR2 is FQNEAQ (reference sequence). This CDR3 spans 12 amino acids. The CDR3 region is CALLEVWGEQYF. Written as DNA, the CDR3 is TGTGCTCTGTTGGAGGTATGGGGCGAGCAGTACTTC.

V usage is TRBV9 and J usage is TRBJ1-2; D is perhaps TRBD1 (6 bases). CDR3 length: 15 residues. The V gene's germline CDR1 is SGDLS and CDR2 YYNGEE. The germline V and J ends were trimmed by 0 bases and 4 bases, with 13 bases remaining between them. The CDR3 is CASSVVEGRGYGYTF. CDR3 DNA sequence: TGTGCCAGCAGCGTAGTGGAGGGCAGGGGCTATGGCTACACCTTC.